The sequence of this T cell receptor beta chain was determined in a study of T cell responses to AZD1222 COVID-19 vaccine. Broader study findings: White British ancestry dominated among donors, who included more females, and clonal diversity was possibly underestimated.

Assay: immunoSEQ multiplex PCR; the TCRdb copy retains only in-frame clones and omits some. The sample includes under 150,000 clones, roughly 90% of them seen just once. Concerning this clone: What it recognizes is unknown.

Trimming removed 1 base at V and 5 bases at J, with 12 bases between. Looked up from germline, CDR1 is SGHTA and CDR2 is FQGNSA. The CDR3 contains 15 residues. Sequencing was performed on peripheral blood, taken 28 days after the second AZD1222 dose. The clonotype was recovered from an adult who received the AZD1222 COVID-19 vaccine. The chain recombines TRBV7-2 with TRBJ2-1; D is possibly TRBD2 (7 bases). CDR3 amino acids: CASSLVGGGNNEQFF. The DNA of the CDR3 is TGTGCCAGCAGCTTAGTAGGCGGGGGCAACAATGAGCAGTTCTTC.